This TCR beta chain was retrieved from a study of CD8 T cells in Susac syndrome. This CDR3 has 15 residues. Looked up from germline, CDR1 is MNHNS and CDR2 is SASEGT. J was trimmed by 0 bases and V by 6 bases; bases with no gene match: 2. Random hexamers served to reverse transcribe about 0.5 to 1 ug RNA. Amplification of the TCR beta CDR3 was carried out by immunoSEQ multiplex PCR, which spanned a total of 54 Vbeta and 13 Jbeta segments. TCRdb independently ran MiXCR on the immunoSEQ multiplex PCR reads; one entry per CDR3 protein. The data show roughly 120,000 distinct CDR3 sequences, 90% to 95% seen once. Negative isolation was used for CD8+ and CD4+ T cells and FACS enrichment for TEMRA cells.

This chain connects TRBV6-1 to TRBJ2-1; TRBD2 matches 10 bases. The TCR was taken from a human donor with multiple sclerosis. Sequencing was done on a sample of CD4+ T cells from PBMCs. The CDR3 loop reads CASRSSGSSYNEQFF. The CDR3 bases are TGTGCCAGCAGGTCTAGCGGGAGCTCCTACAATGAGCAGTTCTTC.